A single sample gave rise to the 27 T cell receptor beta chains below, sequenced in a study of breast tumors, draining lymph nodes, adjacent tissues. TCRdb used MiXCR to reprocess the multiplex PCR reads, holding one entry per CDR3 protein. The sample records approximately 13,000 distinct CDR3 sequences, around 36% being singletons. Sequenced sample: breast tumor tissue. These TCRs come from a female donor with breast cancer. Some clones in this sample may be carry-over from other donors' samples.

This clonotype is labeled medium-sized. The chain has TRBV12-3 or TRBV12-4 and TRBJ2-3; D tentatively fits TRBD1 or TRBD2 (6 bases each). The CDR3 length is 17 residues. V shed 5 bases and J shed 2 bases, with 20 bases lying between them. Written as DNA, the CDR3 is TGTGCCAGCAGTATCAGCAGAGGGGGGATATACACAGATACGCAGTATTTT. This sequence encodes CASSISRGGIYTDTQYF.

This clonotype has only one observation. V and J are TRBV4-2 and TRBJ2-3; 8 bases fit TRBD2. The CDR3 has 16 residues. Looked up from germline, CDR1 is LGHNA and CDR2 is YNFKEQ. With 5 bases clipped from V and 4 bases from J, the junction kept 11 bases outside the gene matches. The CDR3 spells CASSSPSGSGADTQYF. As DNA, the CDR3 is TGTGCCAGCAGCTCCCCCAGCGGGAGTGGTGCAGATACGCAGTATTTT.

At least ten counts were recorded for this clonotype. The rearrangement links TRBV6-5 to TRBJ2-7; D possibly uses TRBD1 or TRBD2 (5 bases each). The ends were cut back, 6 bases at V and 0 bases at J, with 18 bases in the middle. Germline V gene sequence: CDR1 MNHEY, CDR2 SVGAGI. The CDR3 loop spans 16 amino acids. CDR3 DNA: TGTGCCAGCAGACCCCCTGGGGCGGGCAGCTCCTACGAGCAGTACTTC. Its translation: CASRPPGAGSSYEQYF.

This chain connects TRBV10-3 to TRBJ2-1; 9 nucleotides match TRBD2. Trimming took 5 bases from V and 8 from J; bases not matched to a gene: 4. From germline, CDR1 is ENHRY and CDR2 SYGVKD. The CDR3 spans 13 residues. The CDR3 nucleotides read TGTGCCATCAGTAATAGCGGGAGAGATGAGCAGTTCTTC. Its translation: CAISNSGRDEQFF.

The gene calls are TRBV7-6 and TRBJ2-5, with a tentative D call TRBD1 (5 bases). V lost 5 bases and J 0 bases, leaving 22 bases between the germline ends. This CDR3 region has 18 residues. The germline gives CDR1 SGHVS, CDR2 FNYEAQ. DNA for the CDR3: TGTGCCAGCAGCAATCACTCGGTGACAGTTTGGCACCAAGAGACCCAGTACTTC. It yields the protein CASSNHSVTVWHQETQYF.

The V gene is TRBV20-1, the J gene TRBJ2-7; 7 bases fit TRBD1. CDR1 DFQATT and CDR2 SNEGSKA come from the germline V gene (reference sequence). CDR3 length equals 13 residues. After removal of 6 bases from V and 7 bases from J, the junction contained 12 bases not matched to a gene. This chain's CDR3 is CSAQDRLVGEQYF. CDR3 coding DNA: TGCAGTGCCCAGGACAGGCTAGTGGGGGAGCAGTACTTC.

By sample fraction, this clonotype is medium-sized. The chain recombines TRBV2 with TRBJ2-7, with 10 nucleotides matching TRBD1. Germline V CDR1 and CDR2: SNHLY, FYNNEI. The CDR3 runs 15 residues. J lost 7 bases, V lost 5 bases, and 11 bases had no gene match. The DNA of the CDR3 is TGTGCCAGCAGTAACCGGGACAGGGGCGTGTTAGAGCAGTACTTC. It translates to CASSNRDRGVLEQYF. Based on the CDR3 plus reference TRBV2 and TRBJ2-7, the full variable domain is EPEVTQTPSHQVTQMGQEVILRCVPISNHLYFYWYRQILGQKVEFLVSFYNNEISEKSEIFDDQFSVERPDGSNFTLKIRSTKLEDSAMYFCASSNRDRGVLEQYFGPGTRLTVT.

There are many counts of this clonotype. The J gene is TRBJ2-7, the V gene TRBV20-1; TRBD2 agrees at 9 bases. J gave up 0 bases and V 3 bases, and 6 bases lay outside the gene matches. The CDR3 runs 15 residues. Looked up from germline, CDR1 is DFQATT and CDR2 is SNEGSKA (reference sequence). The CDR3 protein is CSASPSGTYSYEQYF. The CDR3 region has the DNA TGCAGTGCTAGTCCTAGCGGGACATACTCCTACGAGCAGTACTTC.

By frequency in the sample, this clonotype is medium-sized. Written as DNA, the CDR3 is TGCAGTGCCAGGACAGATCCCTACGAGCAGTACTTC. This encodes CSARTDPYEQYF. The rearrangement uses TRBV20-1 and TRBJ2-7, with a tentative D call TRBD1 (6 bases). CDR1 is DFQATT, CDR2 SNEGSKA, per germline (reference sequence). The CDR3 consists of 12 residues. The V end lost 6 bases, the J end lost 2 bases, and 11 bases lay between the germline ends.

The J gene is TRBJ2-7, the V gene TRBV20-1; 13 bases agree with TRBD2. V trimming: 3 bases; J trimming: 9 bases; junction bases outside the gene matches: 11. Germline V lookup: CDR1 DFQATT, CDR2 SNEGSKA (reference sequence). The CDR3 is 15 amino acids. The CDR3 is CSASTGLAGEVVQYF. The CDR3 bases are TGCAGTGCTAGCACTGGACTAGCGGGAGAGGTGGTGCAGTACTTC.

This clonotype has ten or more counts. The chain is built from TRBV12-3 or TRBV12-4 and TRBJ2-3; TRBD2 matches 15 bases. This CDR3 region has 15 residues. The V gene end was trimmed by 6 bases and the J gene end by 4 bases; junction bases not matched to a gene: 2. Here the CDR3 reads CASSRTSGGADTQYF. CDR3 DNA: TGTGCCAGCAGCCGGACTAGCGGGGGGGCAGATACGCAGTATTTT.

At least ten counts were recorded for this clonotype. V is TRBV4-1 and J is TRBJ2-5, with D unclear. Germline V lookup: CDR1 MGHRA, CDR2 YSYEKL. The V end was cut by 6 bases, the J end by 5 bases, with 16 bases between. This CDR3 has 14 amino acids. The CDR3 is CASSQAGVVETQYF. Written as DNA, the CDR3 is TGCGCCAGCAGTCAGGCAGGCGTCGTGGAGACCCAGTACTTC.

The table lists this clonotype with many counts. This chain joins TRBV4-2 and TRBJ2-7, with D perhaps TRBD2 (5 bases). The CDR3 totals 12 residues. CDR1 is LGHNA and CDR2 is YNFKEQ in the germline V gene. V dropped 4 bases and J dropped 9 bases, with 13 bases sitting between them. CDR3 sequence (DNA): TGTGCCAGCAGCCGTGGAGGTTGGGGGCAGTACTTC. As protein: CASSRGGWGQYF.

The chain recombines TRBV20-1 with TRBJ1-4; D ambiguous. Per the germline V gene, CDR1 is DFQATT and CDR2 is SNEGSKA (reference sequence). CDR3 length: 13 residues. Deletions cut 5 bases from V and 4 bases from J, with 11 bases between. Here the CDR3 reads CSAPVEGNEKLFF. CDR3 coding DNA: TGCAGTGCTCCCGTTGAGGGTAATGAAAAACTGTTTTTT.

The sample holds many counts of this clonotype. This chain links TRBV15 with TRBJ1-4, with D unresolved. V was trimmed by 3 bases and J by 8 bases, leaving 7 bases between them. The CDR3 covers 12 residues. Germline CDR1 and CDR2: LNHNV and YYDKDF (reference sequence). CDR3 nucleotides: TGTGCCACCAGCAGGGCCGCGGAAAAACTGTTTTTT. Amino acid sequence: CATSRAAEKLFF.

There are many counts of this clonotype. The rearrangement uses TRBV6-2 or TRBV6-3 and TRBJ1-2; D is perhaps TRBD1 (5 bases). Trimming left V 2 bases short and J 4 bases short, with 17 bases between. This CDR3 contains 16 residues. Germline CDR1 and CDR2: MNHEY and SVGEGT. The CDR3 here is CASSYQGPVTLYGYTF. The CDR3 DNA reads as TGTGCCAGCAGTTACCAGGGCCCGGTGACCCTCTATGGCTACACCTTC.

The chain employs TRBV6-4 and TRBJ2-7; 12 nucleotides line up with TRBD2. This CDR3 is 15 amino acids long. The V and J ends lost 4 bases and 5 bases, in that order; junction bases with no gene match: 6. CDR1 and CDR2 from the germline V gene are MRHNA and SNTAGT. The CDR3 region is CASSATSGSSNEQYF. CDR3 in DNA: TGTGCCAGCAGTGCGACTAGCGGGAGTTCCAACGAGCAGTACTTC.

This clonotype was counted ten times or more. The chain recombines TRBV9 with TRBJ2-5; 7 nucleotides match TRBD2. The CDR3 is 13 amino acids. Germline assignment: CDR1 SGDLS and CDR2 YYNGEE. J lost 7 bases, V lost 4 bases, and 7 bases had no gene match. CDR3 residues: CASSPGLKGTQYF. CDR3 nucleotide sequence: TGTGCCAGCAGCCCGGGACTAAAGGGGACCCAGTACTTC. Filled out from reference TRBV9 and TRBJ2-5, the complete variable domain reads DSGVTQTPKHLITATGQRVTLRCSPRSGDLSVYWYQQSLDQGLQFLIQYYNGEERAKGNILERFSAQQFPDLHSELNLSSLELGDSALYFCASSPGLKGTQYFGPGTRLLVL.

This clonotype has only one observation. A much bigger clone sits one base away, suggesting this may be a read error. The chain carries TRBV10-3 and TRBJ2-2; perhaps TRBD1 as D (6 bases). The CDR3 contains 13 residues. Germline V gives CDR1 ENHRY, CDR2 SYGVKD. DNA for the CDR3: TGTGGCATCAGTGAGGGACACACCGGGGAGCTGCTTTTT. Translation gives CGISEGHTGELLF.

This clonotype was counted many times. This sequence joins TRBV12-3 or TRBV12-4 and TRBJ1-2; 10 bases line up with TRBD1. The ends lost 3 bases at V and 4 bases at J; junction bases unmatched: 11. The CDR3 runs 17 residues. CDR3 residues: CASSFRQGAGSLYGYTF. CDR3 sequence (DNA): TGTGCCAGCAGTTTTAGACAGGGGGCTGGTTCCCTCTATGGCTACACCTTC.

CDR3: CASSLGDREGTQYF. The CDR3 bases are TGTGCCAGCAGCTTAGGGGACAGGGAAGGGACCCAGTACTTC. The chain is built from TRBV7-8 and TRBJ2-5, with 9 nucleotides matching TRBD1. Germline V gene sequence: CDR1 SGHVS, CDR2 FQNEAQ. CDR3 length equals 14 residues. With 1 base clipped from V and 7 bases from J, the junction kept 4 bases outside the gene matches. Combining the CDR3 with reference TRBV7-8 and TRBJ2-5 gives the whole variable domain GAGVSQSPRYKVAKRGQDVALRCDPISGHVSLFWYQQALGQGPEFLTYFQNEAQLDKSGLPSDRFFAERPEGSVSTLKIQRTQQEDSAVYLCASSLGDREGTQYFGPGTRLLVL.

The chain links TRBV5-6 to TRBJ1-2; D call uncertain. The CDR3 has 12 amino acids. The germline V and J ends were trimmed by 4 bases and 5 bases, with 9 bases remaining between them. The germline CDR1 and CDR2 sequences are SGHDT and YYEEEE. The DNA for the CDR3 is TGTGCCAGCAGCCTTCAGAGGTATGGCTACACCTTC. Translation gives CASSLQRYGYTF.

This CDR3 reads CASSPTPGLAGDFLSYNEQFF. CDR3 nucleotide sequence: TGTGCCAGCAGCCCTACCCCGGGACTAGCGGGAGATTTCCTCTCCTACAATGAGCAGTTCTTC. This rearrangement joins TRBV6-2 or TRBV6-3 to TRBJ2-1; 14 bases agree with TRBD2. The V gene's germline CDR1 is MNHEY and CDR2 SVGEGT. J lost 0 bases, V lost 6 bases, and 16 bases had no gene match. This CDR3 spans 21 amino acids.

The rearrangement uses TRBV2 and TRBJ2-7, with 7 bases fitting TRBD2. The CDR3 runs to 14 residues. Looked up from germline, CDR1 is SNHLY and CDR2 is FYNNEI. Trimming took 4 bases from V and 0 from J; bases not matched to a gene: 3. CDR3: CASSVGGYSYEQYF. CDR3 nucleotides: TGTGCCAGCAGTGTCGGGGGGTACTCCTACGAGCAGTACTTC.

This clonotype has a single count. This chain connects TRBV7-9 to TRBJ1-1; no reliable D call. V lost 3 bases and J 8 bases, leaving 10 bases between the germline ends. Looked up from germline, CDR1 is SEHNR and CDR2 is FQNEAQ (reference sequence). CDR3 length: 12 amino acids. The CDR3 DNA reads TGTGCCAGCAGCTTTTCGGATTCGGAAGCTTTCTTT. Its translation: CASSFSDSEAFF.

This clonotype has at least ten counts. The chain joins TRBV6-1 to TRBJ1-2, with a weak D call TRBD1 (5 bases). This CDR3 is 14 amino acids long. Germline V gives CDR1 MNHNS, CDR2 SASEGT. Trimming removed 4 bases at V and 4 bases at J, with 13 bases between. The CDR3 nucleotides read TGTGCCAGCAGTGTGGGAAGTGGGGCCTATGGCTACACCTTC. Its translation: CASSVGSGAYGYTF.

This clonotype was counted many times. This chain joins TRBV20-1 and TRBJ2-3; 7 bases agree with TRBD1. There are 15 residues in the CDR3. Germline loops: CDR1 DFQATT, CDR2 SNEGSKA (reference sequence). The J segment lost 10 bases and the V segment lost 1 base, leaving 14 bases of the junction unmatched. DNA of the CDR3: TGCAGTGCTAGAGCACGAGGGGGCCCTTCAGTTCCGCAGTATTTT. Its protein product is CSARARGGPSVPQYF.